Shown below are 30 T cell receptor beta chains from a single sample sequenced in a study of T cell repertoires in ileal Crohn's disease (dated by TCRdb to about 2019). Read against the paper, the sample's time point label means: neoterminal ileum biopsy at postoperative endoscopy, about 6 months after surgery. The library was produced with the immunoSEQ multiplex PCR assay. As stored in TCRdb, this immuneACCESS dataset retains in-frame rearrangements with V and J assigned. A fraction of the clones does not appear; measured against another copy, unresolved V genes explain less than half of the discrepancy, and the remainder lacks a known reason. This sample has about 7,400 clones in its table, and about 74% of those were observed once. The ten largest clones capture under 7.5% of the sample. Material: ileal tissue. These receptors came from an adult with Crohn's disease.

V usage is TRBV19 and J usage is TRBJ1-4; 10 bases match TRBD1. CDR1 and CDR2 from the germline V gene are LNHDA and SQIVND (reference sequence). This CDR3 comprises 12 residues. The junction had 4 bases not matched to a gene; V was cut back by 3 bases and J by 15 bases. CDR3 sequence (DNA): TGTGCCAGTAGTATGGGACAGGGGAAGGTGTTTTTT. This gives the protein CASSMGQGKVFF. The complete variable domain, with remaining parts taken from reference TRBV19 and TRBJ1-4, reads DGGITQSPKYLFRKEGQNVTLSCEQNLNHDAMYWYRQDPGQGLRLIYYSQIVNDFQKGDIAEGYSVSREKKESFPLTVTSAQKNPTAFYLCASSMGQGKVFFGSGTQLSVL.

The chain carries TRBV13 and TRBJ2-1; TRBD2 aligns across 8 bases. V shed 4 bases, J shed 6 bases, and the junction held 14 bases outside the gene matches. This CDR3 is 17 amino acids long. Germline V gives CDR1 PRHDT, CDR2 FYEKMQ (reference sequence). The CDR3 bases are TGTGCCAGCAGCTCGCCCGCGGCGGGACTAGAGGCCAATGAGCAGTTCTTC. The encoded protein is CASSSPAAGLEANEQFF.

This chain connects TRBV18 to TRBJ2-7, with TRBD2 matching over 8 bases. The CDR3 totals 16 residues. Trimming took 8 bases from V and 3 from J; bases not matched to a gene: 15. The germline CDR1 and CDR2 sequences are KGHSH and LQKENI. The CDR3 DNA reads TGTGCCAGCACTCCTCTCGGGGGGGAGGACTTCTACGAGCAGTACTTC. Translating gives CASTPLGGEDFYEQYF.

By sample share, this clone is large (0.1 to 1%). V gene TRBV11-2 combines with J gene TRBJ1-4; maybe TRBD1 (5 bases). Germline assignment: CDR1 SGHAT and CDR2 FQNNGV. Trimming took 5 bases from V and 8 from J, leaving 15 bases between them. This CDR3 contains 14 residues. CDR3 nucleotide sequence: TGTGCCAGCAGCCCCCAGGGCGAGAGGGAAAAACTGTTTTTT. The encoded protein is CASSPQGEREKLFF.

The chain employs TRBV2 and TRBJ1-1; D not certain. V was trimmed by 7 bases and J by 3 bases, leaving 15 bases between them. Germline CDR1 SNHLY, CDR2 FYNNEI. CDR3 length equals 14 residues. The CDR3 DNA sequence: TGTGCCAGCACTCAACAAACTCAGGACACTGAAGCTTTCTTT. This gives the protein CASTQQTQDTEAFF.

The chain recombines TRBV18 with TRBJ2-3; unclear D gene. The CDR3 runs to 15 residues. Germline CDR1 reads KGHSH; CDR2 reads LQKENI. V lost 0 bases, J lost 2 bases, and 9 bases lay in between. DNA of the CDR3: TGTGCCAGCTCACCACCGAGCCTCAACACAGATACGCAGTATTTT. The encoded protein is CASSPPSLNTDTQYF. Together with reference TRBV18 and TRBJ2-3, the CDR3 gives the full variable domain: NAGVMQNPRHLVRRRGQEARLRCSPMKGHSHVYWYRQLPEEGLKFMVYLQKENIIDESGMPKERFSAEFPKEGPSILRIQQVVRGDSAAYFCASSPPSLNTDTQYFGPGTRLTVL.

The V gene is TRBV11-2, the J gene TRBJ2-2, with 9 bases lining up with TRBD2. Germline CDR1 SGHAT, CDR2 FQNNGV. V was pared by 1 base and J by 5 bases, with 5 bases of the junction left unmatched. The CDR3 length is 16 residues. The chain's CDR3 is CASSLADLAGTGELFF. The CDR3, as DNA: TGTGCCAGCAGCTTAGCCGACCTAGCGGGGACCGGGGAGCTGTTTTTT.

V gene TRBV6-1 combines with J gene TRBJ2-1; D is unresolved. Germline CDR1 is MNHNS and CDR2 is SASEGT. V was clipped by 1 base and J by 1 base, with 11 bases between them. This CDR3 region has 16 residues. The CDR3 loop reads CASSEGVEASYNEQFF. DNA of the CDR3: TGTGCCAGCAGTGAAGGGGTCGAGGCTTCCTACAATGAGCAGTTCTTC.

The J gene is TRBJ1-6, the V gene TRBV6-1; a possible D gene is TRBD1 (6 bases). The germline V gene encodes CDR1 MNHNS and CDR2 SASEGT. V lost 6 bases, J lost 7 bases, and 16 bases lay in between. The CDR3 extends over 15 amino acids. The CDR3 DNA reads TGTGCCAGCAGCGGGCGGGGGCTGGACAATTCACCCCTCCACTTT. This encodes CASSGRGLDNSPLHF.

The V gene is TRBV9, the J gene TRBJ2-7, with a possible D match to TRBD1 (8 bases). The ends were cut back, 3 bases at V and 5 bases at J, with 18 bases in the middle. Germline lookup yields CDR1 SGDLS and CDR2 YYNGEE. The CDR3 has 15 amino acids. CDR3 sequence: CASSAGQGGYDEQYF. In nucleotides, the CDR3 is TGTGCCAGCAGCGCCGGACAGGGAGGGTACGACGAGCAGTACTTC.

The V and J genes are TRBV5-1 and TRBJ2-7, with 10 bases matching TRBD1. Germline V gene lookup returns CDR1 SGHRS and CDR2 YFSETQ. With V trimmed by 2 bases and J by 4 bases, 12 bases remained unmatched. This CDR3 comprises 17 residues. The DNA for the CDR3 is TGCGCCAGCAGCTTAACATTGAGGACAGGGGGTCAATACGAGCAGTACTTC. The encoded protein is CASSLTLRTGGQYEQYF.

On this clone itself: This CDR3 is also generated by other DNA sequences in the sample. J is TRBJ1-1 and V is TRBV18; D unclear. V was cut by 3 bases and J by 1 base, with 6 bases left in between. This CDR3 contains 13 residues. Germline CDR1 reads KGHSH; CDR2 reads LQKENI. The DNA for the CDR3 is TGTGCCAGCTCACCTACACGGAACACTGAAGCTTTCTTT. Protein: CASSPTRNTEAFF.

This chain uses TRBV18 with TRBJ2-5; 8 bases match TRBD2. Near its end, the DNA agrees better with TRBJ2-7, so the J call may be wrong. The length of the CDR3 is 15 residues. CDR1 and CDR2 from the germline V gene are KGHSH and LQKENI. This CDR3 is CASSSLAGQTYEQYF. The CDR3 region has the DNA TGTGCCAGCTCATCCCTAGCGGGCCAGACCTACGAGCAGTACTTC.

The chain uses TRBV5-1 and TRBJ2-2, with 7 bases fitting TRBD2. The CDR3 sequence is 17 residues long. Germline CDR1 and CDR2: SGHRS and YFSETQ. After removal of 3 bases from V and 1 base from J, the junction contained 9 bases not matched to a gene. The CDR3 loop is CASSYGSGGGNTGELFF. The DNA for the CDR3 is TGCGCCAGCAGCTATGGGTCCGGCGGGGGGAACACCGGGGAGCTGTTTTTT.

This clone has only a few counts. This chain links TRBV7-2 with TRBJ2-7, with 8 nucleotides matching TRBD2. Germline-derived CDR1 and CDR2 are SGHTA and FQGNSA. The CDR3 is made up of 16 amino acids. Trimming removed 5 bases from V and 7 bases from J; junction bases left unmatched: 16. This CDR3 reads CASSPPGSGGSREQYF. CDR3 coding DNA: TGTGCCAGCAGCCCTCCTGGGAGCGGGGGTTCTAGGGAGCAGTACTTC.

The J gene is TRBJ1-2, the V gene TRBV14; no clear D gene. V lost 5 bases to trimming and J lost 3 bases, with 16 bases between them. The CDR3 is made up of 15 amino acids. The germline V gene encodes CDR1 SGHDN and CDR2 FVKESK. CDR3 residues: CASSISRVPYYGYTF. DNA of the CDR3: TGTGCCAGCAGCATAAGCCGGGTGCCATACTATGGCTACACCTTC.

A single count supports this clone. The chain carries TRBV2 and TRBJ2-7, with TRBD1 matching over 7 bases. Germline CDR1 reads SNHLY; CDR2 reads FYNNEI. The trim removed 5 bases at V and 4 bases at J, leaving 2 bases unmatched. The length of the CDR3 is 12 residues. CDR3 amino acids: CASSQDRYEQYF. As DNA, the CDR3 is TGTGCCAGCAGTCAGGACAGGTACGAGCAGTACTTC.

This rearrangement joins TRBV4-3 to TRBJ1-1; D gene ambiguous. V lost 2 bases and J lost 1, with 5 bases in between. This CDR3 is built from 13 residues. Germline values: CDR1 LGHNA, CDR2 YSLEER. CDR3 sequence reads: CASSQQRNTEAFF. The CDR3 DNA reads TGCGCCAGCAGCCAACAGCGGAACACTGAAGCTTTCTTT.

The chain is built from TRBV5-8 and TRBJ1-6, with 7 positions matching TRBD1. Germline V gene data show CDR1 as SGHTS and CDR2 as YDEGEE. V lost 5 bases to trimming and J lost 9 bases; unmatched junction nucleotides: 11. CDR3 length equals 15 residues. CDR3 amino acids: CASSLPPTGSSPLHF. In DNA, the CDR3 is TGTGCCAGCAGTCTACCTCCGACAGGGAGTTCACCCCTCCACTTT.

The J gene is TRBJ1-2, the V gene TRBV7-6, with 9 bases aligning to TRBD1. CDR3 length: 14 residues. The V and J ends lost 5 bases and 8 bases, in that order; junction bases with no gene match: 9. CDR1 and CDR2 (germline): SGHVS, FNYEAQ. The CDR3 DNA reads TGTGCCAGCAGCCCCCGGACAGGGGTGGGGGGCTACACCTTC. Translated, it gives CASSPRTGVGGYTF.

This sequence joins TRBV18 and TRBJ1-2, with D possibly TRBD1 on 6 matching bases. Trimming left V 3 bases short and J 8 bases short, with 16 bases between. The CDR3 runs 14 residues. Germline V gives CDR1 KGHSH, CDR2 LQKENI. The CDR3 sequence: CASSPARDTHGYTF. The CDR3 coding sequence is TGTGCCAGCTCACCGGCCCGGGACACTCACGGCTACACCTTC.

The chain carries TRBV10-1 and TRBJ2-5, with 7 bases identical to TRBD2. CDR1 is WNHNN and CDR2 is SYGVQD in the germline V gene (reference sequence). The trim removed 4 bases at V and 7 bases at J, leaving 6 bases unmatched. The CDR3 runs 13 residues. CDR3 in amino acids: CASSAGLAGTQYF. In DNA, the CDR3 is TGCGCCAGCAGTGCCGGGTTAGCGGGGACCCAGTACTTC.

This clone was counted a few times. The V gene is TRBV6-1, the J gene TRBJ2-5, with a weak D call TRBD2 (5 bases). Germline loops: CDR1 MNHNS, CDR2 SASEGT. Trimming left V 6 bases short and J 5 bases short, with 16 bases between. The length of the CDR3 is 14 residues. CDR3 nucleotides: TGTGCCAGCAGCGGGCGTCTAAGAGGGGAGACCCAGTACTTC. Translating it yields CASSGRLRGETQYF.

The chain combines TRBV7-2 with TRBJ2-3, with a weak D call TRBD1 (5 bases). V was clipped by 3 bases and J by 1 base, with 11 bases between them. CDR1 is SGHTA and CDR2 is FQGNSA in the germline V gene. The CDR3 has 15 residues. The CDR3 loop is CASSFRDPRTDTQYF. The CDR3 region has the DNA TGTGCCAGCAGCTTCAGGGATCCCCGCACAGATACGCAGTATTTT.

The rearrangement uses TRBV7-2 and TRBJ1-1; D possibly corresponds to TRBD1 (6 bases). The CDR3 sequence is 13 residues long. CDR1 is SGHTA, CDR2 FQGNSA, per germline. Trimming left V 3 bases short and J 6 bases short, with 11 bases between. The CDR3 sequence: CASSLANRAEAFF. CDR3 nucleotides: TGTGCCAGCAGCTTGGCCAACAGGGCTGAAGCTTTCTTT.

This chain links TRBV7-6 with TRBJ2-6, with a weak D call TRBD1 (6 bases). The V end lost 5 bases, the J end lost 6 bases, and 20 bases lay between the germline ends. The CDR3 length is 17 residues. Germline V gene data show CDR1 as SGHVS and CDR2 as FNYEAQ. As DNA, the CDR3 is TGTGCCAGCAGCGAGCGTCTACAGGGCGTAAAGGCCAACGTCCTGACTTTC. This translates into CASSERLQGVKANVLTF.

The chain couples TRBV7-9 to TRBJ2-5; no clear D gene. Germline V gene data show CDR1 as SEHNR and CDR2 as FQNEAQ (reference sequence). Deletions cut 2 bases from V and 7 bases from J, with 5 bases between. CDR3 length equals 11 residues. The CDR3 reads CASSLRWTQYF. As DNA, the CDR3 is TGTGCCAGCAGCTTACGGTGGACCCAGTACTTC. Filled out from reference TRBV7-9 and TRBJ2-5, the complete variable domain reads DTGVSQNPRHKITKRGQNVTFRCDPISEHNRLYWYRQTLGQGPEFLTYFQNEAQLEKSRLLSDRFSAERPKGSFSTLEIQRTEQGDSAMYLCASSLRWTQYFGPGTRLLVL.

The genes are TRBV5-1 and TRBJ2-5; D perhaps matches TRBD2 (5 bases). CDR3 length equals 15 residues. Between the trimmed V and J ends, which lost 2 bases and 2 bases, there was a span of 13 bases. Germline V gives CDR1 SGHRS, CDR2 YFSETQ. The CDR3 DNA is TGCGCCAGCAGCTTCACTAGTAAAGGTCAAGAGACCCAGTACTTC. It encodes CASSFTSKGQETQYF.

The genes are TRBV5-6 and TRBJ1-1, with a weak D call TRBD1 (6 bases). V dropped 0 bases and J dropped 2 bases, with 11 bases sitting between them. This CDR3 region has 15 residues. Germline lookup yields CDR1 SGHDT and CDR2 YYEEEE. This chain's CDR3 is CASSLAQGKNTEAFF. DNA of the CDR3: TGTGCCAGCAGCTTGGCACAGGGAAAAAACACTGAAGCTTTCTTT. The entire variable domain, with the rest obtained from reference TRBV5-6 and TRBJ1-1, is as follows: DAGVTQSPTHLIKTRGQQVTLRCSPKSGHDTVSWYQQALGQGPQFIFQYYEEEERQRGNFPDRFSGHQFPNYSSELNVNALLLGDSALYLCASSLAQGKNTEAFFGQGTRLTVV.

The V call is TRBV10-3, the J call TRBJ1-2; 10 bases map to TRBD1. From germline, CDR1 is ENHRY and CDR2 SYGVKD. This CDR3 is 16 amino acids long. Trimming removed 0 bases from V and 2 bases from J; junction bases left unmatched: 3. The CDR3, as DNA: TGTGCCATCAGTGAGTCGGGGGGACAGGGGAACTATGGCTACACCTTC. Translated, it gives CAISESGGQGNYGYTF.